Included here is one T cell receptor (beta chain) sequence, with context. This entry is derived from a study of blood T cell repertoires in COVID-19. The germline V gene encodes CDR1 MGHRA and CDR2 YSYEKL. After removal of 4 bases from V and 5 bases from J, the junction contained 4 bases not matched to a gene. This CDR3 spans 14 amino acids. Sequencing was performed with immunoSEQ multiplex PCR; in TCRdb, only in-frame clones are kept and a portion is missing. The table lists roughly 350,000 clones, approximately 90% of them singletons. The TCR was taken from a woman under 30 who had recovered from COVID-19. The sample was peripheral blood. V is TRBV4-1 and J is TRBJ2-1; 8 bases align to TRBD2. The CDR3 nucleotides read TGCGCCAGCAGCCGATCGGGAGGGAACAATGAGCAGTTCTTC. As protein: CASSRSGGNNEQFF.